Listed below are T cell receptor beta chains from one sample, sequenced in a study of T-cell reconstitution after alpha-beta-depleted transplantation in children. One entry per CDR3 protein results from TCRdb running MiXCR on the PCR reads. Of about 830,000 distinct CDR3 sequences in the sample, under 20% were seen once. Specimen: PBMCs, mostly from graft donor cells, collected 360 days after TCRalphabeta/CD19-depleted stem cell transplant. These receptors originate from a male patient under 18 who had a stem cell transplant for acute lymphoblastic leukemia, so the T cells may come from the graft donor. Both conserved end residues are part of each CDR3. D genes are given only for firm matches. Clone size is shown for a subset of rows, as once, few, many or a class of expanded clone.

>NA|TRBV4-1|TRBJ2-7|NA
CASSEGLNEQYF
TGCGCCAGCAGCGAAGGACTAAACGAGCAGTACTTC
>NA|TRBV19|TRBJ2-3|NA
CASSGVGTQYF
TGTGCCAGTTCGGGGGTCGGTACGCAGTATTTT
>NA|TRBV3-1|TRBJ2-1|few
CASSQLGAGSNEQFF
TGTGCCAGCAGCCAGTTAGGCGCAGGTTCCAATGAGCAGTTCTTC
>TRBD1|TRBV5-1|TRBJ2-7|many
CASSLDPPGTGANPYEQYF
TGCGCCAGCAGCTTGGATCCGCCCGGGACAGGGGCCAATCCCTACGAGCAGTACTTC
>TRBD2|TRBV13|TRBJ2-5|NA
CASSLGLAGVKGETQYF
TGTGCCAGCAGCCTCGGACTAGCGGGAGTAAAGGGGGAGACCCAGTACTTC
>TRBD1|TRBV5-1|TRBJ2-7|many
CASSSRGTGPYEQYF
TGCGCCAGCAGCTCGAGGGGGACAGGGCCCTACGAGCAGTACTTC
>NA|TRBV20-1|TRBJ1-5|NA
CSASEHGYQPQHF
TGCAGTGCTAGTGAGCACGGGTACCAGCCCCAGCATTTT
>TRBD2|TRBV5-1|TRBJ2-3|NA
CASSLQLAGVGTDTQYF
TGCGCCAGCAGCTTACAACTAGCGGGAGTGGGCACAGATACGCAGTATTTT
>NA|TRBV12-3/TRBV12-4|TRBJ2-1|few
CASSWASHNEQFF
TGTGCCAGCAGTTGGGCCAGTCACAATGAGCAGTTCTTC
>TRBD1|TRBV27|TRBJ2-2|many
CASRPGTGGTGELFF
TGTGCCAGCAGGCCCGGGACAGGGGGCACCGGGGAGCTGTTTTTT
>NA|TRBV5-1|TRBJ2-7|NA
CASSFWGRGLEGPYEQYF
TGCGCCAGCAGCTTTTGGGGCAGGGGCCTTGAGGGCCCTTACGAGCAGTACTTC